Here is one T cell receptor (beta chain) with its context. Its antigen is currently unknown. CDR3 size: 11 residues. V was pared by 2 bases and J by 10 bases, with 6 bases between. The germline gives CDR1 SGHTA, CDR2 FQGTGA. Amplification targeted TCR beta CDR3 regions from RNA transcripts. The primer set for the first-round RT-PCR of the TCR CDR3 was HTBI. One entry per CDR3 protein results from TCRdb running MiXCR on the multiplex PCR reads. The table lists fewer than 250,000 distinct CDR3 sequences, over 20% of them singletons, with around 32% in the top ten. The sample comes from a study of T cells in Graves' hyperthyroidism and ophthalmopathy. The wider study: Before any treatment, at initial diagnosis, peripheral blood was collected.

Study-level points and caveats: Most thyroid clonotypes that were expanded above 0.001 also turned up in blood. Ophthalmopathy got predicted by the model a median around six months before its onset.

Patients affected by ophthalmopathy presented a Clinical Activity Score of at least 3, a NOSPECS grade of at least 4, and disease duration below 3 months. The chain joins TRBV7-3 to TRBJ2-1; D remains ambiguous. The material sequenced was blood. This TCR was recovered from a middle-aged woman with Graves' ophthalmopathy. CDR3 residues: CASSLGTEQFF. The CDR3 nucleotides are TGTGCCAGCAGCTTAGGTACGGAGCAGTTCTTC.